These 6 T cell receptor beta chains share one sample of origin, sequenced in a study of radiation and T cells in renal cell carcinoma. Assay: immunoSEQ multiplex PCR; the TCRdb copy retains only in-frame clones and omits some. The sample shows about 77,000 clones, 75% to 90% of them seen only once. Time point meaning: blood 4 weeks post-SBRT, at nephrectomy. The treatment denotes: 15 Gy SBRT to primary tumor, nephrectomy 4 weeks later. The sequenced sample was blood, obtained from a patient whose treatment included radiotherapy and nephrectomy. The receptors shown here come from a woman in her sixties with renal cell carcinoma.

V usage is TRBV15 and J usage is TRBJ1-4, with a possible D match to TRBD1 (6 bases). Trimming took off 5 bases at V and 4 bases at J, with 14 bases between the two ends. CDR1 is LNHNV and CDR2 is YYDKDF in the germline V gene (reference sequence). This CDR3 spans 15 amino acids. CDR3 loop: CATSAHRAGNEKLFF. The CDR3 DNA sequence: TGTGCCACCAGCGCCCACAGGGCGGGTAATGAAAAACTGTTTTTT.

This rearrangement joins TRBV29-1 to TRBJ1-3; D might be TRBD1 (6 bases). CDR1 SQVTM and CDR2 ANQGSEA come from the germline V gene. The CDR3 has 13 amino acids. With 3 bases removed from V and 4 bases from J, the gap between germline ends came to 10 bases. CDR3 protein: CSVEWQGGNTIYF. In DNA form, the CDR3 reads TGCAGCGTTGAGTGGCAGGGGGGAAACACCATATATTTT.

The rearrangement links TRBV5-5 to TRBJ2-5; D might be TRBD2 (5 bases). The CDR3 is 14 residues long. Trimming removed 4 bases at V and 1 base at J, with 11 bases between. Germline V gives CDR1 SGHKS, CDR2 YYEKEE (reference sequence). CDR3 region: CASSPQTIQETQYF. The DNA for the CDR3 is TGTGCCAGCAGCCCACAGACTATCCAAGAGACCCAGTACTTC.

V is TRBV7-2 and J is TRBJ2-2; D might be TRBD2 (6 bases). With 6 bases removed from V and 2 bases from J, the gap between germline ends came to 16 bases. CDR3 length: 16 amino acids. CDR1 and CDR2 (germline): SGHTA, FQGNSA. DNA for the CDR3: TGTGCCAGCAGGAGCCGCGGAGGGTACAACACCGGGGAGCTGTTTTTT. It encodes CASRSRGGYNTGELFF.

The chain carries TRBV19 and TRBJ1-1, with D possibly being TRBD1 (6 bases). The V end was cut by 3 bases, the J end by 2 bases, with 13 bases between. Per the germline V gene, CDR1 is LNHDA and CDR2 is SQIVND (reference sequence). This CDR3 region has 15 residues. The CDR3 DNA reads TGTGCCAGTAGTATGACGAGGGGGGTTAACACTGAAGCTTTCTTT. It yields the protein CASSMTRGVNTEAFF.

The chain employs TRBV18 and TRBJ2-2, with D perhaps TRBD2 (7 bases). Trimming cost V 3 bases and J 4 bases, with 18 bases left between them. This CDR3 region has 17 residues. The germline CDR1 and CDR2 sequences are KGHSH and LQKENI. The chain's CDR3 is CASSPLGGPGSTGELFF. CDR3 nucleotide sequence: TGTGCCAGCTCACCGCTCGGGGGGCCAGGTAGCACCGGGGAGCTGTTTTTT.